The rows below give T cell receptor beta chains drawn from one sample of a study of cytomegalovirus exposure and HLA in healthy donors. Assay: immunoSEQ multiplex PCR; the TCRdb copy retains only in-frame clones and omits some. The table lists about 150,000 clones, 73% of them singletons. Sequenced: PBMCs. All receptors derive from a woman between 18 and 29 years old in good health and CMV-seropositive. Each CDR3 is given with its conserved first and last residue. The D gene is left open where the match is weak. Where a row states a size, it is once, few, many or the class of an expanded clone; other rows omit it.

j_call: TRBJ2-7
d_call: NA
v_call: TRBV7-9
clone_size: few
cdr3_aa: CASSSTGSYEQYF
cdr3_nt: TGTGCCAGCAGCTCCACCGGGTCCTACGAGCAGTACTTC

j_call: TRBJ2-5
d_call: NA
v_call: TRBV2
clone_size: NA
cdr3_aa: CASRDTIAAQETQYF
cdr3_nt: TGTGCCAGCAGGGACACAATAGCGGCCCAAGAGACCCAGTACTTC

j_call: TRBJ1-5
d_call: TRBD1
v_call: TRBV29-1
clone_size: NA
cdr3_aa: CSVGFGQGNQPQHF
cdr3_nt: TGCAGCGTTGGATTCGGACAGGGGAATCAGCCCCAGCATTTT

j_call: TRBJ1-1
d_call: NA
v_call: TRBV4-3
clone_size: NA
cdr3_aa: CASSPPGESRRAFF
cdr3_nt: TGCGCCAGCAGCCCCCCGGGGGAATCGCGTCGAGCTTTCTTT

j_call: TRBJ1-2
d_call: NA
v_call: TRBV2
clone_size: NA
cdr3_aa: CVAAAGIRSYTF
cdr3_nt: TGTGTCGCCGCAGCGGGGATCCGAAGCTACACCTTC

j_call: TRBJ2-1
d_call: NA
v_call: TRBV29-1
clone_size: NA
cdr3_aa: CSVVRSSYNEQFF
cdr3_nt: TGCAGCGTTGTACGGAGTTCCTACAATGAGCAGTTCTTC

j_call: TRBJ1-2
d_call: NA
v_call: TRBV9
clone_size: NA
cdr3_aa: CASSVVGDTYGYTF
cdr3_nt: TGTGCCAGCAGCGTAGTAGGGGATACCTATGGCTACACCTTC

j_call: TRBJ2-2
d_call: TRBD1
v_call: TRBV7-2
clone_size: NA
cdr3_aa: CASSPPGTGGTGELFF
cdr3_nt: TGTGCCAGCAGCCCTCCCGGGACAGGGGGAACCGGGGAGCTGTTTTTT

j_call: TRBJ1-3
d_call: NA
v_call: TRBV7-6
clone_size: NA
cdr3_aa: CASTAGPGNTIYF
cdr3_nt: TGTGCCAGCACGGCGGGGCCTGGAAACACCATATATTTT

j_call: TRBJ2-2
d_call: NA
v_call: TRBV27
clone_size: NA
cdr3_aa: CASSQVPGRTGELFF
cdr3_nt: TGTGCCAGCAGCCAAGTCCCAGGGCGGACCGGGGAGCTGTTTTTT

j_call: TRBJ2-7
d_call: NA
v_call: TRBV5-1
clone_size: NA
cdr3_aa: CASRAGGTYEQYF
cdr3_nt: TGCGCCAGCAGAGCAGGGGGGACCTACGAGCAGTACTTC

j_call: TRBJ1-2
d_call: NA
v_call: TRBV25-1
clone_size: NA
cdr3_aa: CASSRTAVAGDGYTF
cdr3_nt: TGTGCCAGCAGTCGCACAGCAGTGGCAGGGGATGGCTACACCTTC

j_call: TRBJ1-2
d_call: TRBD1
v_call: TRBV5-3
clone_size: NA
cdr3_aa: CARSPLQGDPWGYTF
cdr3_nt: TGTGCCAGAAGCCCCTTACAGGGGGACCCGTGGGGCTACACCTTC

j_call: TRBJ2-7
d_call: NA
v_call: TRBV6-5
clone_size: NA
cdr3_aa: CASSPGSYEQYF
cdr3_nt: TGTGCCAGCAGCCCAGGATCCTACGAGCAGTACTTC

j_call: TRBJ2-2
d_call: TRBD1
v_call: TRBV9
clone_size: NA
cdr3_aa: CASSATGGADTGELFF
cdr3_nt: TGTGCCAGCAGCGCCACAGGGGGAGCGGACACCGGGGAGCTGTTTTTT

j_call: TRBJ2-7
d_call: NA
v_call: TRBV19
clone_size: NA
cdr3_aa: CASSAGQPYEQYF
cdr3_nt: TGTGCCAGTAGTGCGGGACAGCCCTACGAGCAGTACTTC

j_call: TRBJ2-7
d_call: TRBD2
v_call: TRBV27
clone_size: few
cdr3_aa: CASSPIPRAGVSYEQYF
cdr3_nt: TGTGCCAGCAGTCCTATTCCGCGGGCGGGGGTCTCCTACGAGCAGTACTTC

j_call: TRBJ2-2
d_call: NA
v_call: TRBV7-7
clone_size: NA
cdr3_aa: CASSLSLVTGELFF
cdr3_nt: TGTGCTAGCAGCTTATCACTGGTAACCGGGGAGCTGTTTTTT

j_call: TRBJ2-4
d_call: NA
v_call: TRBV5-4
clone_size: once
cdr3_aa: CASSLGRDLAKNIQYF
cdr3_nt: TGTGCCAGCAGCTTGGGGCGGGATTTAGCCAAAAACATTCAGTACTTC

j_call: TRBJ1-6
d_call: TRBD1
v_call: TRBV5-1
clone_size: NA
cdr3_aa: CASSLAPRGLSPLHF
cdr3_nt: TGCGCCAGCAGCTTGGCCCCAAGGGGGCTGTCACCCCTCCACTTT

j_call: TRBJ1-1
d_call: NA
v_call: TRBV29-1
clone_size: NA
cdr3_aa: CSVDRGTEAFF
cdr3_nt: TGCAGCGTTGACAGGGGCACTGAAGCTTTCTTT

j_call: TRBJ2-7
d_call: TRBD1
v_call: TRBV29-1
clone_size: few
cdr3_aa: CSVQGQGVWEQYF
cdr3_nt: TGCAGCGTTCAAGGACAGGGGGTATGGGAGCAGTACTTC

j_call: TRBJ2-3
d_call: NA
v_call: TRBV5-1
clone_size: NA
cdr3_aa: CASSGQLAADTQYF
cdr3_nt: TGCGCCAGCAGCGGCCAATTAGCGGCGGATACGCAGTATTTT

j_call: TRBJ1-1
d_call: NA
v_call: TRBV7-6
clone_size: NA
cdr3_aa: CASSLAGGGATEAFF
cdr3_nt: TGTGCCAGCAGCTTAGCGGGGGGAGGCGCCACTGAAGCTTTCTTT

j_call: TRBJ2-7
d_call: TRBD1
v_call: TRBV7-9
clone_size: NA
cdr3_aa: CASSPPGQPYEQYF
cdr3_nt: TGTGCCAGCTCCCCCCCGGGACAGCCCTACGAGCAGTACTTC

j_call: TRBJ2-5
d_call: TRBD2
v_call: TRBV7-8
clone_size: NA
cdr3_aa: CASSSPMGLAGVQETQYF
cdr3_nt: TGTGCCAGCAGCTCGCCCATGGGACTAGCGGGGGTCCAAGAGACCCAGTACTTC

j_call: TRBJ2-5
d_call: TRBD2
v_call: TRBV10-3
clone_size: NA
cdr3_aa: CAIGASGGETQYF
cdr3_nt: TGTGCCATCGGGGCTAGCGGGGGGGAGACCCAGTACTTC

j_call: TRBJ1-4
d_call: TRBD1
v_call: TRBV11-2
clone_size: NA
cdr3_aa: CASSLGRGHEKLFF
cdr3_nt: TGTGCCAGCAGCTTAGGCAGGGGGCACGAAAAACTGTTTTTT

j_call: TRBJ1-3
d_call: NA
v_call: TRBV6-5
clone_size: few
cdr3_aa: CASSYSRAGNTIYF
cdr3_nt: TGTGCCAGCAGTTACAGCAGGGCTGGAAACACCATATATTTT

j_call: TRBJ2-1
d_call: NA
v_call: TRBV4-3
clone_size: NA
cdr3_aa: CASSQDRGIEQFF
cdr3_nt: TGCGCCAGCAGCCAAGATCGCGGAATTGAGCAGTTCTTC